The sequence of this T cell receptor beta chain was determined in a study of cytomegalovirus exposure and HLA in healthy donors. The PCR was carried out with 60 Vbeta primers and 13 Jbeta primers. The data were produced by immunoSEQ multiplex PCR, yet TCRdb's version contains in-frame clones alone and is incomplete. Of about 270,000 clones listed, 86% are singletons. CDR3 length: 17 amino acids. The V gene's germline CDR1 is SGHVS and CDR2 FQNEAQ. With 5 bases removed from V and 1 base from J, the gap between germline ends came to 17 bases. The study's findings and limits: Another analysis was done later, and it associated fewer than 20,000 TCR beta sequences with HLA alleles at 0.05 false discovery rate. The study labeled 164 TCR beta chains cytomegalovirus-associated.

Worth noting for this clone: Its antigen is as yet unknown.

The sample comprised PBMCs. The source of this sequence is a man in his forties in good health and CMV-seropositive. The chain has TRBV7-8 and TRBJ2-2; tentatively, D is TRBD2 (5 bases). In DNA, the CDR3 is TGTGCCAGCAGCGATACCCGGGGAATCGTGAACACCGGGGAGCTGTTTTTT. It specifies CASSDTRGIVNTGELFF.